Below are 24 T cell receptor beta chains sequenced from a single sample in a study of T cells in women clearing cervical HPV infection (dated by TCRdb to between 2017 and 2018). The receptor library was made with the immunoSEQ multiplex PCR assay. As stored in TCRdb, this immuneACCESS dataset retains in-frame rearrangements with V and J assigned. A fraction of the clones does not appear; measured against another copy, unresolved V genes explain less than half of the discrepancy, and the remainder lacks a known reason. The table for this sample shows 20,000 to 25,000 clones. Of the sample, 9.1% falls within the top ten clones. Sequencing used blood buffy coat. The receptor set was obtained from a woman between 18 and 70 years old with a cervical HPV16 infection that either progressed to CIN3+ or cleared (not recorded which).

Incomplete CDR3 DNA: TGTGCCAGCAGCTTAAGTGCCTACGAC. Translating it yields CASSLSAYD. The whole CDR3 reads CASSLSAYDYTF. The gene calls are TRBV7-9 and TRBJ1-2, with D hard to call. The read stops 3 residues short of the end of the CDR3; the missing end is completed from the germline J gene. Germline V gives CDR1 SEHNR, CDR2 FQNEAQ (reference sequence). The CDR3 totals 12 residues.

A word on this clone: From the germline J gene comes the end of the CDR3, since the read stops 3 residues before it. The chain carries TRBV18 and TRBJ1-2; no reliable D call. The CDR3 runs 12 residues. Germline CDR1 KGHSH, CDR2 LQKENI. The DNA read from the CDR3 is TGTGCCAGCTCCCCAGAGCCCTGGGGC. Its translation: CASSPEPWG. The full CDR3 sequence reads CASSPEPWGYTF.

As to this clone: The DNA ends 3 residues before the CDR3 does, and the rest of the CDR3 is filled in from the germline J gene. The rearrangement links TRBV7-8 to TRBJ2-3; 7 bases fit TRBD2. V gave up 6 bases and J gave up 2 bases; unmatched junction bases: 8. This CDR3 is built from 15 residues. Germline V gene sequence: CDR1 SGHVS, CDR2 FQNEAQ. CDR3: CASSFGTIITDTQYF. The DNA read from the CDR3 is TGTGCCAGCAGTTTTGGGACTATTATCACAGATACG.

As regards this clone: The read ends 3 residues early relative to the CDR3; the germline J gene fills the gap. The V and J genes are TRBV3-1 (or the pseudogene TRBV3-2) and TRBJ1-2; perhaps TRBD1 as D (6 bases). Germline lookup yields CDR1 LGHDT and CDR2 YNNKEL (reference sequence). The CDR3 extends over 17 amino acids. V lost 5 bases, J lost 5 bases, and 24 bases lay in between. CDR3 sequence reads: CASSIFVPGTPDYGYTF. The part of the CDR3 DNA that was read is TGTGCCAGCAGCATTTTCGTACCCGGGACACCAGATTATGGC.

Concerning this clone itself: The read gets to within 3 residues of the CDR3 end, and the germline J gene fills in the rest. V usage is TRBV11-3 and J usage is TRBJ1-2, with D hard to call. The CDR3 length is 14 residues. Germline CDR1 reads SGHNT; CDR2 reads YENEEA. V dropped 1 base and J dropped 3 bases, with 9 bases sitting between them. Here the CDR3 reads CASSLAEGHYGYTF. The DNA read from the CDR3 is TGTGCCAGCAGCTTAGCGGAGGGCCACTATGGC.

Comment on this clone: The CDR3 end lies 3 residues beyond the end of the read and is filled in from the germline J gene. This chain joins TRBV19 and TRBJ1-2, with 8 positions matching TRBD1. Per germline, CDR1 LNHDA and CDR2 SQIVND (reference sequence). The CDR3 spans 11 residues. This CDR3 reads CASTRGPGYTF. CDR3 DNA (partial): TGTGCCAGTACCAGGGGGCCCGGC.

This clone is identified as medium-sized (0.01 to 0.1%) from frequency. Read sequence stops 3 residues before the CDR3 end, and the germline J gene provides the missing end. Other DNA sequences in the sample encode the same CDR3. V is TRBV19 and J is TRBJ2-1; 13 bases agree with TRBD2. The junction had 0 bases not matched to a gene; V was cut back by 1 base and J by 6 bases. Germline V gives CDR1 LNHDA, CDR2 SQIVND (reference sequence). This CDR3 has 15 residues. The CDR3 loop is CASSIGTSGSNEQFF. Partial CDR3 DNA: TGTGCCAGTAGTATAGGGACTAGCGGGAGCAATGAG.

Remarks on this clone: The CDR3 end falls 3 residues outside the read, so it is completed with the germline J gene. V usage is TRBV19 and J usage is TRBJ1-1; tentatively, D is TRBD1 (6 bases). The V end was cut by 3 bases, the J end by 4 bases, with 12 bases between. CDR1 and CDR2 from the germline V gene are LNHDA and SQIVND (reference sequence). This CDR3 has 14 residues. CDR3: CASSILVQGTEAFF. The DNA read from the CDR3 is TGTGCCAGTAGTATCTTGGTACAGGGCACTGAA. Complete variable domain (other parts from reference TRBV19 and TRBJ1-1): DGGITQSPKYLFRKEGQNVTLSCEQNLNHDAMYWYRQDPGQGLRLIYYSQIVNDFQKGDIAEGYSVSREKKESFPLTVTSAQKNPTAFYLCASSILVQGTEAFFGQGTRLTVV.

Points on this clone: The missing CDR3 end, 3 residues past where the read stops, is filled in from the germline J gene. The gene calls are TRBV20-1 and TRBJ2-1; TRBD2 might be the D (6 bases). The V and J ends lost 6 bases and 0 bases respectively, with 15 bases between them. CDR1 DFQATT and CDR2 SNEGSKA come from the germline V gene (reference sequence). The CDR3 is 15 residues long. The sequenced part of the CDR3 DNA is TGCAGTGCGGAACTAGCTCGGAGCTCCTACAATGAG. It translates to CSAELARSSYNE. The CDR3 in its entirety is CSAELARSSYNEQFF.

Remarks on this clone: The read gets to within 3 residues of the CDR3 end, and the germline J gene fills in the rest. The chain employs TRBV11-2 and TRBJ2-5; possible D gene TRBD1, 6 bases. V was clipped by 5 bases and J by 3 bases, with 13 bases between them. From germline, CDR1 is SGHAT and CDR2 FQNNGV. The CDR3 has 14 amino acids. This chain's CDR3 is CASSPGTYEETQYF. The sequenced part of the CDR3 DNA is TGTGCCAGCAGCCCCGGGACATATGAAGAGACC.

In the case of this clone: The CDR3 extends 3 residues past the end of the read, so its final part is completed from the germline J gene. The chain links TRBV11-3 to TRBJ2-1; no firm D call. The germline gives CDR1 SGHNT, CDR2 YENEEA. The CDR3 extends over 13 amino acids. Trimming removed 0 bases from V and 8 bases from J, with 8 bases in between. The DNA read from the CDR3 is TGTGCCAGCAGCTTAGATCCTGGCTATGAG. This encodes CASSLDPGYE. The entire CDR3 reads CASSLDPGYEQFF.

The sequenced part of the CDR3 DNA is TGTGCCAGCAGCTTAGTACAGGGCTTCTCCTACGAG. Its protein product is CASSLVQGFSYE. The CDR3, in full, reads CASSLVQGFSYEQYF. The genes are TRBV7-9 and TRBJ2-7, with D maybe TRBD1 (6 bases). The sequence runs out 3 residues before the end of the CDR3; the remainder is reconstructed from the germline J gene. The CDR3 is made up of 15 amino acids. Deletions cut 1 base from V and 0 bases from J, with 10 bases between. The germline gives CDR1 SEHNR, CDR2 FQNEAQ (reference sequence).

As for this clone: Read data end 3 residues before the CDR3 end; the end is taken from the germline J gene. The chain has TRBV30 and TRBJ1-3; D is uncertain. Trimming took off 0 bases at V and 7 bases at J, with 19 bases between the two ends. The CDR3 spans 16 residues. Looked up from germline, CDR1 is GTSNPN and CDR2 is SVGIG (reference sequence). CDR3 DNA (partial): TGTGCCTGGAGTGTACTAAGAGGCGCGGGCTTTAACACC. Translated, it gives CAWSVLRGAGFNT. The whole CDR3 reads CAWSVLRGAGFNTIYF.

This clone is identified as medium-sized from frequency. The read ends 3 residues shy of where the CDR3 ends; the end is completed using the germline J gene. The chain couples TRBV18 to TRBJ2-5; 8 bases match TRBD1. This CDR3 is 14 amino acids long. CDR1 KGHSH and CDR2 LQKENI come from the germline V gene. Germline trimming cut 3 bases from V and 5 bases from J; bases unmatched to any gene: 5. The sequenced part of the CDR3 DNA is TGTGCCAGCTCACCTCAGGGGGCTGCGGAGACC. This gives the protein CASSPQGAAET. The complete CDR3 sequence is CASSPQGAAETQYF.

Remarks on this clone: The sequence runs out 3 residues before the end of the CDR3; the remainder is reconstructed from the germline J gene. The rearrangement joins TRBV18 to TRBJ1-6; 10 bases are shared with TRBD1. CDR3 length: 16 amino acids. With V trimmed by 3 bases and J by 5 bases, 4 bases remained unmatched. The germline V gene has CDR1 KGHSH and CDR2 LQKENI. The DNA read from the CDR3 is TGTGCCAGCTCACCGGCCGGGACAGGGGATAATTCACCC. This codes for CASSPAGTGDNSP. The whole CDR3 sequence reads CASSPAGTGDNSPLHF.

A remark on this clone: The sequenced fragment ends 3 residues before the CDR3 boundary, so the rest is inferred from the germline J gene. The genes are TRBV3-1 (or the pseudogene TRBV3-2) and TRBJ2-3; 12 nucleotides line up with TRBD2. The CDR3 is 18 residues long. J lost 5 bases, V lost 0 bases, and 9 bases had no gene match. The V gene's germline CDR1 is LGHDT and CDR2 YNNKEL (reference sequence). The CDR3 DNA, read in part, is TGTGCCAGCAGCCAAGATCAGGAGACTAGCGGGGGAGGAGATACG. This codes for CASSQDQETSGGGDT. The full CDR3 protein is CASSQDQETSGGGDTQYF.

Remarks on this clone: The read ends 3 residues before the CDR3 terminus; that terminus is restored from the germline J gene. This chain uses TRBV19 with TRBJ1-1; 10 nucleotides match TRBD1. Germline V gives CDR1 LNHDA, CDR2 SQIVND (reference sequence). The CDR3 is 13 amino acids. The CDR3 loop is CASKRQGATEAFF. CDR3 DNA (partial): TGTGCCAGTAAAAGACAGGGGGCTACGGAA. The full variable domain, in which reference TRBV19 and TRBJ1-1 provide the parts outside the CDR3, is DGGITQSPKYLFRKEGQNVTLSCEQNLNHDAMYWYRQDPGQGLRLIYYSQIVNDFQKGDIAEGYSVSREKKESFPLTVTSAQKNPTAFYLCASKRQGATEAFFGQGTRLTVV.

Turning to this clone: The read finishes 3 residues shy of the CDR3 end, and the germline J gene is used to complete it. V usage is TRBV7-2 and J usage is TRBJ1-6, with a tentative D call TRBD1 (6 bases). The CDR3 is 13 amino acids. CDR1 is SGHTA, CDR2 FQGNSA, per germline. V lost 5 bases, J lost 11 bases, and 13 bases lay in between. The DNA read from the CDR3 is TGTGCCAGCAGCAGAGAGACAGGTCCACCC. Translated, it gives CASSRETGPP. The entire CDR3 protein is CASSRETGPPLHF.

For this clone: Read data end 3 residues before the CDR3 end; the end is taken from the germline J gene. The sample carries other DNA sequences with the same CDR3. The chain is built from TRBV13 and TRBJ1-3, with D maybe TRBD1 (5 bases). V lost 2 bases, J lost 3 bases, and 8 bases lay in between. In germline, CDR1 is PRHDT, CDR2 FYEKMQ (reference sequence). CDR3 length equals 14 residues. CDR3 sequence: CASSLRGNGNTIYF. The part of the CDR3 DNA that was read is TGTGCCAGCAGCTTAAGGGGTAATGGAAACACC. Full variable domain (missing parts from reference TRBV13 and TRBJ1-3): AAGVIQSPRHLIKEKRETATLKCYPIPRHDTVYWYQQGPGQDPQFLISFYEKMQSDKGSIPDRFSAQQFSDYHSELNMSSLELGDSALYFCASSLRGNGNTIYFGEGSWLTVV.

Note on this clone: The read is 3 residues too short to cover the CDR3 end, so that end is filled in from the germline J gene. The chain recombines TRBV30 with TRBJ2-1; D not resolved. Germline V gene sequence: CDR1 GTSNPN, CDR2 SVGIG (reference sequence). V lost 1 base and J 8 bases, leaving 9 bases between the germline ends. The CDR3 is 12 amino acids. The chain's CDR3 is CAWSASGYEQFF. The part of the CDR3 DNA that was read is TGTGCCTGGAGTGCTAGTGGTTATGAG.

Remarks on this clone: The read terminates 3 residues ahead of where the CDR3 ends, so the germline J gene completes it. This chain uses TRBV20-1 with TRBJ2-5; tentative D call: TRBD1 (6 bases). The CDR3 contains 14 residues. The germline V gene has CDR1 DFQATT and CDR2 SNEGSKA (reference sequence). Trimming took 5 bases from V and 3 from J, leaving 16 bases between them. The CDR3 loop is CSAPTTGREETQYF. CDR3 DNA, as far as it was read: TGCAGTGCTCCTACGACAGGAAGAGAAGAGACC.

Concerning this clone: The sequenced fragment ends 3 residues before the CDR3 boundary, so the rest is inferred from the germline J gene. The gene calls are TRBV7-2 and TRBJ1-2; possible D gene TRBD1, 6 bases. CDR3 length equals 16 residues. Germline V gene lookup returns CDR1 SGHTA and CDR2 FQGNSA. Incomplete CDR3 DNA: TGTGCCAGCAGCTTAGCGAGGAGCGGGGGGGCCGATACC. Translated, it gives CASSLARSGGADT. The full CDR3 protein reads CASSLARSGGADTYTF.

A remark on this clone: The read terminates 3 residues ahead of where the CDR3 ends, so the germline J gene completes it. The V call is TRBV19, the J call TRBJ1-5; 10 positions match TRBD1. Trimming cost V 1 base and J 2 bases; bases outside gene matches: 2. This CDR3 comprises 16 residues. The germline gives CDR1 LNHDA, CDR2 SQIVND (reference sequence). Partial CDR3 DNA: TGTGCCAGTAGTATAGTGACAGGGGGCGGCAATCAGCCC. Protein product: CASSIVTGGGNQP. The complete CDR3 protein is CASSIVTGGGNQPQHF. Supplemented by reference TRBV19 and TRBJ1-5, the full variable domain reads DGGITQSPKYLFRKEGQNVTLSCEQNLNHDAMYWYRQDPGQGLRLIYYSQIVNDFQKGDIAEGYSVSREKKESFPLTVTSAQKNPTAFYLCASSIVTGGGNQPQHFGDGTRLSIL.

A word on this clone: Read coverage stops 3 residues before the CDR3 terminus; the germline J gene supplies the remainder. V usage is TRBV7-2 and J usage is TRBJ1-4, with TRBD1 matching 9 bases. The CDR3 sequence is 13 residues long. V trimming: 9 bases; J trimming: 8 bases; junction bases outside the gene matches: 7. Germline V gives CDR1 SGHTA, CDR2 FQGNSA. The CDR3 bases that were read are TGTGCCAGTTCTCGGGACAGGGACGAAAAA. It translates to CASSRDRDEK. In full, the CDR3 reads CASSRDRDEKLFF.